The source of this T cell receptor (beta chain) is a study of OX40 agonist ivuxolimab in advanced cancers. Repertoires were generated with immunoSEQ multiplex PCR, while TCRdb's copy carries only in-frame clones and drops some. Counted here are about 25,000 clones, 65% to 90% occurring once; the ten biggest clones make up 40% to 50%. The CDR3 is 16 amino acids. Germline loops: CDR1 MGHRA, CDR2 YSYEKL. The V and J ends lost 7 bases and 0 bases respectively, with 17 bases between them. The chain combines TRBV4-1 with TRBJ2-3, with D tentatively TRBD2 (7 bases). The sequences come from CD4+ or CD8+ T cells sorted from blood, collected in a trial of the OX40 agonist ivuxolimab. The origin of this receptor is an adult with an advanced solid tumor such as melanoma, head and neck, liver or kidney cancer. As DNA, the CDR3 is TGCGCCAGCACTCCCCGGGGGGCGGGAAGCACAGATACGCAGTATTTT. Protein sequence: CASTPRGAGSTDTQYF.